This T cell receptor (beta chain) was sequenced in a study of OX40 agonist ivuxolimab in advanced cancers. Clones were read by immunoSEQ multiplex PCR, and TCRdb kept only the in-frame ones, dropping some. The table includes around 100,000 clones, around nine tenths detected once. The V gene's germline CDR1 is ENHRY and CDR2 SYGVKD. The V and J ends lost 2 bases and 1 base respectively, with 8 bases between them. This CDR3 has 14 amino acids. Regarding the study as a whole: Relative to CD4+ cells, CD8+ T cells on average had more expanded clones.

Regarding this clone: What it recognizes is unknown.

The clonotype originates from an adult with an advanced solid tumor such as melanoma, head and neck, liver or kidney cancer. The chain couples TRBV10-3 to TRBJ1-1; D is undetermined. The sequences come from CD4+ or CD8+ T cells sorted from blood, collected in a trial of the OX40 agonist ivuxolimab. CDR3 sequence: CAISEGSGNTEAFF. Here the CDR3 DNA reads TGTGCCATCAGTGAGGGGTCGGGGAACACTGAAGCTTTCTTT.